This section outlines one TCR beta chain sequence together with its context. The data stem from a study of blood T cell repertoires in COVID-19. The overall study: Samples came from the United States, Italy and Spain, spanning acute and convalescent COVID-19. In each case, the material was cDNA or gDNA derived from T cells, B-cell-depleted T cells, or PBMCs.

Germline loops: CDR1 DFQATT, CDR2 SNEGSKA (reference sequence). This CDR3 has 11 amino acids. Trimming stripped 2 bases from V and 8 bases from J, with 9 bases between. Sequencing was performed with immunoSEQ multiplex PCR; in TCRdb, only in-frame clones are kept and a portion is missing. The table has about 200,000 clones, 65% to 85% seen once. V gene TRBV20-1 combines with J gene TRBJ1-2; D is possibly TRBD1 (5 bases). Sample: peripheral blood. The receptor was isolated from a woman in her forties or fifties with acute or convalescent COVID-19. CDR3 region: CSARSGRGYTF. The CDR3 coding sequence is TGCAGTGCTAGATCAGGGCGCGGCTACACCTTC.